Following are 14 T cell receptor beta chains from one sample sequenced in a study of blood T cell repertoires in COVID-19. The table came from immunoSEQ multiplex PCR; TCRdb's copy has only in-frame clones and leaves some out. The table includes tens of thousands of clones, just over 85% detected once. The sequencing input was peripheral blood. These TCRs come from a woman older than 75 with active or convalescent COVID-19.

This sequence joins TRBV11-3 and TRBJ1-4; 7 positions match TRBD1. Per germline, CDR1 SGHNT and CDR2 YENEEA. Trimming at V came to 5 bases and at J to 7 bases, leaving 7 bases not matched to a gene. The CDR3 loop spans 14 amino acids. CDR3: CASSRRTGPEKLFF. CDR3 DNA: TGTGCCAGCAGCCGTCGGACAGGACCTGAAAAACTGTTTTTT. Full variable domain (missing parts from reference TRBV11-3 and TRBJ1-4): EAGVVQSPRYKIIEKKQPVAFWCNPISGHNTLYWYLQNLGQGPELLIRYENEEAVDDSQLPKDRFSAERLKGVDSTLKIQPAELGDSAVYLCASSRRTGPEKLFFGSGTQLSVL.

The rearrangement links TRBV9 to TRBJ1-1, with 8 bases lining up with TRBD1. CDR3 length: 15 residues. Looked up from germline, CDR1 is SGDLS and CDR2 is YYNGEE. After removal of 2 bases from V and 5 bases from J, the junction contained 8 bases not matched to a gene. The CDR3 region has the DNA TGTGCCAGCAGCGTTCAGGGACAGGTGGGGACTGAAGCTTTCTTT. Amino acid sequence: CASSVQGQVGTEAFF.

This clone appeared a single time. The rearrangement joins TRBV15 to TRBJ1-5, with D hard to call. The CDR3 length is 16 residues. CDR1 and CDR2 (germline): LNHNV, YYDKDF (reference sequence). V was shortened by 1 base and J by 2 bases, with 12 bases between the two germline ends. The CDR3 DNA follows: TGTGCCACCAGCAGAGGGTGGATCGAGGGCAATCAGCCCCAGCATTTT. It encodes CATSRGWIEGNQPQHF.

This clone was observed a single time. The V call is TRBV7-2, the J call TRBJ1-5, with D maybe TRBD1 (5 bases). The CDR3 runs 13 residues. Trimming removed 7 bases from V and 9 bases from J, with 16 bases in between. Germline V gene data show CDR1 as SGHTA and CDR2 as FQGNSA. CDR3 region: CASTVPGGWPQHF. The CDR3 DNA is TGTGCCAGCACCGTCCCGGGGGGTTGGCCCCAGCATTTT.

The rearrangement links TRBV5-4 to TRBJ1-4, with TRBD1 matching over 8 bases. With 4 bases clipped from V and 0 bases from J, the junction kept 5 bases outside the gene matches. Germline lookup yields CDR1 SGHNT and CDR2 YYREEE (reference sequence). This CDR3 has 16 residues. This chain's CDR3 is CASSPGQGATNEKLFF. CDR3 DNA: TGTGCCAGCAGCCCTGGACAGGGTGCAACTAATGAAAAACTGTTTTTT.

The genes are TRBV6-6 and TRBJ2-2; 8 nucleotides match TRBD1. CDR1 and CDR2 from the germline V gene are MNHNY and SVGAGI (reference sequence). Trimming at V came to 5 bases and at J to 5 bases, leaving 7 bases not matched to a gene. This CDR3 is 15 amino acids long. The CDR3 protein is CASSPGQGKTGELFF. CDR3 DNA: TGTGCCAGCAGTCCCGGACAGGGAAAAACCGGGGAGCTGTTTTTT.

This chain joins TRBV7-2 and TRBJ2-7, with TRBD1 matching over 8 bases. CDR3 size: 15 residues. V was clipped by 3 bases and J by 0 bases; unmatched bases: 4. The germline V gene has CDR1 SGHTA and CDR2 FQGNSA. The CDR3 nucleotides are TGTGCCAGCAGCTTGTCGGACAGGGTCTCCTACGAGCAGTACTTC. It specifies CASSLSDRVSYEQYF.

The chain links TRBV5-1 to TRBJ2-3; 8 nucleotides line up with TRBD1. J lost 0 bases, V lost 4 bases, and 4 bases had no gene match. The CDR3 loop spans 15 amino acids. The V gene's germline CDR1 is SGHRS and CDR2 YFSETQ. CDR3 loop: CASSPRDRSTDTQYF. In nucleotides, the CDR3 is TGCGCCAGCAGCCCCCGGGACAGGAGCACAGATACGCAGTATTTT. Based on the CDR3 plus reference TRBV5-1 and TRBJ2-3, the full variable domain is KAGVTQTPRYLIKTRGQQVTLSCSPISGHRSVSWYQQTPGQGLQFLFEYFSETQRNKGNFPGRFSGRQFSNSRSEMNVSTLELGDSALYLCASSPRDRSTDTQYFGPGTRLTVL.

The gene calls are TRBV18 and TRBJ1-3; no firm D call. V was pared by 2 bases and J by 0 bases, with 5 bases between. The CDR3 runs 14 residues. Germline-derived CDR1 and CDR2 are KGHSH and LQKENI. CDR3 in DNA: TGTGCCAGCTCACCAGAGGGCTCTGGAAACACCATATATTTT. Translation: CASSPEGSGNTIYF.

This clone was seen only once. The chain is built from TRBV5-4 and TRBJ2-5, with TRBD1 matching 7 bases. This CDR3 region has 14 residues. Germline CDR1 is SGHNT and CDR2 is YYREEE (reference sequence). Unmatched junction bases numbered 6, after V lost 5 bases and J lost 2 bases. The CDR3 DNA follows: TGTGCCAGCAGTTCTGGGACAGTTCAAGAGACCCAGTACTTC. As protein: CASSSGTVQETQYF.

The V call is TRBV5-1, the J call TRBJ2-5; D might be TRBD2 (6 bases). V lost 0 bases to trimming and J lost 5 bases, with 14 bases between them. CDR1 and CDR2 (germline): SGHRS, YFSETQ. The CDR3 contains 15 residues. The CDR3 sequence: CASSLAGGAWETQYF. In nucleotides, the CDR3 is TGCGCCAGCAGCTTGGCTGGCGGGGCCTGGGAGACCCAGTACTTC.

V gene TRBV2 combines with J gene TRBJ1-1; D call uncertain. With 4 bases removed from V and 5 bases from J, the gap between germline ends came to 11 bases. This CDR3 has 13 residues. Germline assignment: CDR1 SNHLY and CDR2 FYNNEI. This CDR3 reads CASSGEGVTEAFF. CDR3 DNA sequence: TGTGCCAGCAGTGGAGAGGGTGTTACTGAAGCTTTCTTT.

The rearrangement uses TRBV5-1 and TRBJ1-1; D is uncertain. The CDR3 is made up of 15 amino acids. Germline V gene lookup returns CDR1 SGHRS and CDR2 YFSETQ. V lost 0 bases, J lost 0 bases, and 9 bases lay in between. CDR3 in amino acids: CASSLGAGMNTEAFF. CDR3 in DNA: TGCGCCAGCAGCTTGGGGGCGGGGATGAACACTGAAGCTTTCTTT.

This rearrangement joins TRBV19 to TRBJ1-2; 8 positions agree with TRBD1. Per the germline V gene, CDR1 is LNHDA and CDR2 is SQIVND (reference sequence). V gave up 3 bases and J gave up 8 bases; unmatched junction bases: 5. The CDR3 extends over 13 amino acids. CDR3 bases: TGTGCCAGTAGTATTGAACAGGGGGGCGGCTACACCTTC. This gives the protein CASSIEQGGGYTF.